The rows below give T cell receptor beta chains drawn from one sample of a study of blood T cell repertoires in COVID-19. Method: immunoSEQ multiplex PCR; TCRdb's copy keeps in-frame clones and lacks some. The sample includes 30,000 to 40,000 clones, about 88% of them seen just once. The sequencing input was peripheral blood. The receptor source for this set is a man in his 70s with active COVID-19. Both conserved end residues are part of each CDR3. The order of the fields is CDR3 length, clone size, D gene, J gene, V gene, CDR3 DNA, CDR3 protein. A D gene is named only where the DNA matches it firmly. Some rows have no size entry. The others give once, few or many, or a class for an expanded clone.

cdr3_length: 13; clone_size: -; d_call: -; j_call: TRBJ2-7; v_call: TRBV7-8; cdr3_nt: TGTGCCAGCAGCTTGGGCTTCAGGCTTGAGCAGTACTTC; cdr3_aa: CASSLGFRLEQYF
cdr3_length: 15; clone_size: once; d_call: -; j_call: TRBJ2-1; v_call: TRBV3-1/TRBV3-2; cdr3_nt: TGTGCCAGCAGCCAATGGACGGGCGGGGACAATGAGCAGTTCTTC; cdr3_aa: CASSQWTGGDNEQFF
cdr3_length: 14; clone_size: -; d_call: TRBD1; j_call: TRBJ1-2; v_call: TRBV5-4; cdr3_nt: TGTGCCAGCAGCTCCCGACAGGGAAACTATGGCTACACCTTC; cdr3_aa: CASSSRQGNYGYTF
cdr3_length: 14; clone_size: once; d_call: -; j_call: TRBJ2-7; v_call: TRBV19; cdr3_nt: TGTGCCAGTAGTATAGGTGGTAGCGGCAGGCAGCAGTACTTC; cdr3_aa: CASSIGGSGRQQYF
cdr3_length: 15; clone_size: -; d_call: TRBD2; j_call: TRBJ2-3; v_call: TRBV6-2/TRBV6-3; cdr3_nt: TGTGCCAGCAGTTCCGCTAGCGGGAGCACAGATACGCAGTATTTT; cdr3_aa: CASSSASGSTDTQYF
cdr3_length: 17; clone_size: -; d_call: TRBD2; j_call: TRBJ2-3; v_call: TRBV14; cdr3_nt: TGTGCCAGCAGCCAATATAGCGGGAGCGTCCCCACAGATACGCAGTATTTT; cdr3_aa: CASSQYSGSVPTDTQYF
cdr3_length: 15; clone_size: -; d_call: TRBD1; j_call: TRBJ2-5; v_call: TRBV25-1; cdr3_nt: TGTGCCAGCAGTGAACCGGGACAGGGGAAGGAGACCCAGTACTTC; cdr3_aa: CASSEPGQGKETQYF
cdr3_length: 16; clone_size: -; d_call: TRBD2; j_call: TRBJ2-3; v_call: TRBV24-1; cdr3_nt: TGTGCCACCAGTGATTGGACTAGCGGGAGCACAGATACGCAGTATTTT; cdr3_aa: CATSDWTSGSTDTQYF
cdr3_length: 15; clone_size: -; d_call: TRBD2; j_call: TRBJ2-1; v_call: TRBV3-1/TRBV3-2; cdr3_nt: TGTGCCAGCAGCCAAGTGATGGAGACGGGGGGTGAGCAGTTCTTC; cdr3_aa: CASSQVMETGGEQFF
cdr3_length: 13; clone_size: -; d_call: TRBD2; j_call: TRBJ2-3; v_call: TRBV28; cdr3_nt: TGTGCCAGTCGTAGCGGGAGCACAGATACGCAGTATTTT; cdr3_aa: CASRSGSTDTQYF
cdr3_length: 14; clone_size: -; d_call: -; j_call: TRBJ2-1; v_call: TRBV9; cdr3_nt: TGTGCCAGCAGCGTAGTTCCTAGCTGGAATGAGCAGTTCTTC; cdr3_aa: CASSVVPSWNEQFF
cdr3_length: 15; clone_size: -; d_call: TRBD1; j_call: TRBJ1-5; v_call: TRBV25-1; cdr3_nt: TGTGCCAGCCGCCGGACAGGGGAAGTCTATCAGCCCCAGCATTTT; cdr3_aa: CASRRTGEVYQPQHF
cdr3_length: 17; clone_size: -; d_call: -; j_call: TRBJ2-5; v_call: TRBV9; cdr3_nt: TGTGCCAGCAGCGTAGGGAATAGTGGGGGCGCCGAGGAGACCCAGTACTTC; cdr3_aa: CASSVGNSGGAEETQYF
cdr3_length: 14; clone_size: -; d_call: -; j_call: TRBJ2-3; v_call: TRBV19; cdr3_nt: TGTGCCAGTAGTATAGCGTGGGGGCAAGATACGCAGTATTTT; cdr3_aa: CASSIAWGQDTQYF
cdr3_length: 15; clone_size: once; d_call: TRBD2; j_call: TRBJ2-7; v_call: TRBV15; cdr3_nt: TGTGCCACCAGCAGAGGTAGAGGACTAGACCACGAGCAGTACTTC; cdr3_aa: CATSRGRGLDHEQYF
cdr3_length: 18; clone_size: once; d_call: TRBD2; j_call: TRBJ2-7; v_call: TRBV27; cdr3_nt: TGTGCCAGCAGTCCCGGGACTAGCGGGAGGGTAAGCTCCTACGAGCAGTACTTC; cdr3_aa: CASSPGTSGRVSSYEQYF
cdr3_length: 15; clone_size: -; d_call: TRBD1; j_call: TRBJ2-3; v_call: TRBV5-1; cdr3_nt: TGCGCCAGCAGCTTGGGGGACAGGGACACAGATACGCAGTATTTT; cdr3_aa: CASSLGDRDTDTQYF
cdr3_length: 14; clone_size: -; d_call: -; j_call: TRBJ2-5; v_call: TRBV7-2; cdr3_nt: TGTGCCAGCAGCTTAGGCGGGTACCAAGAGACCCAGTACTTC; cdr3_aa: CASSLGGYQETQYF
cdr3_length: 15; clone_size: -; d_call: -; j_call: TRBJ2-3; v_call: TRBV2; cdr3_nt: TGTGCCAGCAGCCAGAACCTGGCTGGCACAGATACGCAGTATTTT; cdr3_aa: CASSQNLAGTDTQYF
cdr3_length: 15; clone_size: -; d_call: TRBD1; j_call: TRBJ1-1; v_call: TRBV19; cdr3_nt: TGTGCCAGTACTGACTCCGGGACAGTCAACACTGAAGCTTTCTTT; cdr3_aa: CASTDSGTVNTEAFF
cdr3_length: 14; clone_size: -; d_call: TRBD1; j_call: TRBJ1-2; v_call: TRBV7-9; cdr3_nt: TGTGCCAGCAGCTTACCGGGACAGGGTGGAGGCTACACCTTC; cdr3_aa: CASSLPGQGGGYTF
cdr3_length: 15; clone_size: -; d_call: -; j_call: TRBJ2-3; v_call: TRBV11-2; cdr3_nt: TGTGCCAGCAGCTTAGAGGCGGCCCGCCCAGATACGCAGTATTTT; cdr3_aa: CASSLEAARPDTQYF
cdr3_length: 14; clone_size: -; d_call: -; j_call: TRBJ1-2; v_call: TRBV30; cdr3_nt: TGTGCCTGGAGTGCGGGTACAACTAACTATGGCTACACCTTC; cdr3_aa: CAWSAGTTNYGYTF
cdr3_length: 16; clone_size: -; d_call: TRBD2; j_call: TRBJ2-1; v_call: TRBV11-2; cdr3_nt: TGTGCCAGCAGCTTAAATCCCGCTAGCGGGATCTATGAGCAGTTCTTC; cdr3_aa: CASSLNPASGIYEQFF
cdr3_length: 16; clone_size: -; d_call: TRBD2; j_call: TRBJ2-1; v_call: TRBV2; cdr3_nt: TGTGCCAGCAGTGCGGCTAGCGGGAGGCTCGACAATGAGCAGTTCTTC; cdr3_aa: CASSAASGRLDNEQFF
cdr3_length: 15; clone_size: -; d_call: -; j_call: TRBJ2-7; v_call: TRBV30; cdr3_nt: TGTGCCTGGAGTTCCCACTCCCTCGCGACGGGGGAGCAGTACTTC; cdr3_aa: CAWSSHSLATGEQYF
cdr3_length: 14; clone_size: -; d_call: -; j_call: TRBJ2-1; v_call: TRBV3-1/TRBV3-2; cdr3_nt: TGTGCCAGCAGCCCGGTCGCTGTTTACAATGAGCAGTTCTTC; cdr3_aa: CASSPVAVYNEQFF
cdr3_length: 14; clone_size: -; d_call: TRBD2; j_call: TRBJ2-7; v_call: TRBV30; cdr3_nt: TGTGCCTGGAGGCCGGGGCTAGCGGGAGTTGAGCAGTACTTC; cdr3_aa: CAWRPGLAGVEQYF
cdr3_length: 12; clone_size: once; d_call: -; j_call: TRBJ1-2; v_call: TRBV30; cdr3_nt: TGTGCCTGGAACAGGGATAGCTATGGCTACACCTTC; cdr3_aa: CAWNRDSYGYTF
cdr3_length: 16; clone_size: -; d_call: -; j_call: TRBJ2-2; v_call: TRBV6-2/TRBV6-3; cdr3_nt: TGTGCCAGCAGTTACTGGGGCAAGGGGAACACCGGGGAGCTGTTTTTT; cdr3_aa: CASSYWGKGNTGELFF